This T cell receptor (beta chain) derives from a study of regulatory T cells in long-lasting Graves disease. Looking at the study overall: Persistence in Graves' disease required over 5 years of antithyroid drugs plus positive TSH receptor antibodies. General study results and limits: Small sample size may have lowered accuracy.

Germline CDR1 is LNHNV and CDR2 is YYDKDF (reference sequence). V was clipped by 3 bases and J by 6 bases; unmatched bases: 8. This CDR3 is built from 15 residues. The sample's time point: persistent/refractory GD, antithyroid drugs over 5 years with positive TRAb. After RNA was extracted from PBMCs, the TCR library was made from it. Graves' disease diagnosis followed American Thyroid Association guidelines. Details on this clonotype: The antigen is unknown.

Both iRepertoire HTBI primers and Arm-PCR of CDR3 regions were used to build the TCR beta libraries. Via MiXCR, TCRdb re-called the multiplex PCR reads, giving one row per CDR3 protein. The sample gives some 450,000 distinct CDR3 sequences, about a quarter of which show up once; around 26% is in the top ten. The chain uses TRBV15 and TRBJ2-3, with TRBD1 matching 8 bases. The clonotype originates from a female donor with Graves disease. The source material was peripheral blood mononuclear cells (PBMCs), sampled when the disease was refractory, from a patient treated with antithyroid drugs. The DNA of the CDR3 is TGTGCCACCAGCAGGGATCGGACAGGGACGGATACGCAGTATTTT. Its translation: CATSRDRTGTDTQYF.